The T cell receptor (beta chain) under discussion was sequenced for a study of blood T cell repertoires in COVID-19. About the study: Donors in the United States, Italy and Spain gave samples during acute or convalescent COVID-19. PBMCs, B-cell-depleted T cells, or T cells provided the cDNA or gDNA that made up the material.

The J segment lost 6 bases and the V segment lost 4 bases, leaving 8 bases of the junction unmatched. Germline V CDR1 and CDR2: SGHRS, YFSETQ. CDR3 length equals 14 residues. Under the authors' procedure: Reference gene primer amplification yielded estimated nucleated cell counts. Profiled with immunoSEQ multiplex PCR; TCRdb holds only in-frame clones, not every one. That table furnishes V, J and clone size, whereas the DNA furnished D and trimming. This sample has about 60,000 clones, with roughly 85% found just once. What was sequenced was peripheral blood. This receptor was identified in a human donor in a cohort sampled during active COVID-19. The gene calls are TRBV5-1 and TRBJ2-3, with 7 bases lining up with TRBD1. CDR3 in amino acids: CASSPGQYTDTQYF. Written as DNA, the CDR3 is TGCGCCAGCAGCCCGGGACAGTATACCGATACGCAGTATTTT.